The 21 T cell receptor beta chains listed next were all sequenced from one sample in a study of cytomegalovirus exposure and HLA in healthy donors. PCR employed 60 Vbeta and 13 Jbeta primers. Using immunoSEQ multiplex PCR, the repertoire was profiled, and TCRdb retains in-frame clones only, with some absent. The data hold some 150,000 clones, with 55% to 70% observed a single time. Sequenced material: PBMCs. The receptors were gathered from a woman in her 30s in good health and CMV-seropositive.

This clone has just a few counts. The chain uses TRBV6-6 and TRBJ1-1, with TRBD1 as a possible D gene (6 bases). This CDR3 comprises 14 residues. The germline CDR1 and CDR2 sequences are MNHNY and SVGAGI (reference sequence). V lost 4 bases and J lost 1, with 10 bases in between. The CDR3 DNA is TGTGCCAGCAGTTCACAGGGCTCGAACACTGAAGCTTTCTTT. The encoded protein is CASSSQGSNTEAFF.

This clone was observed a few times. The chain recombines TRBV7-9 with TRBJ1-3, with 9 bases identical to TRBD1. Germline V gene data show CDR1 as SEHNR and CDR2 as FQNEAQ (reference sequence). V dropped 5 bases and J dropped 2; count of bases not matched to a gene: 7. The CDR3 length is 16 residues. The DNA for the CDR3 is TGTGCCAGCAGCCCGAAGGACAGGGGAGCTGGAAACACCATATATTTT. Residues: CASSPKDRGAGNTIYF.

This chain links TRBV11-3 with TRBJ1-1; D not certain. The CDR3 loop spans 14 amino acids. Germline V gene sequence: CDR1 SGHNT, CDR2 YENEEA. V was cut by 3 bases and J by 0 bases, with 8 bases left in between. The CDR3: CASSFRGMNTEAFF. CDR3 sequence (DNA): TGTGCCAGCAGCTTTCGCGGAATGAACACTGAAGCTTTCTTT.

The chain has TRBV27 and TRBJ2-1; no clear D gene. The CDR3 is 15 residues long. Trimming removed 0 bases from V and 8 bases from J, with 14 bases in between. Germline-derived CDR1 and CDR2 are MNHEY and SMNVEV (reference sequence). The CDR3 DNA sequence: TGTGCCAGCAGTTTATCCACAGTGTTATCCCATGAGCAGTTCTTC. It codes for CASSLSTVLSHEQFF.

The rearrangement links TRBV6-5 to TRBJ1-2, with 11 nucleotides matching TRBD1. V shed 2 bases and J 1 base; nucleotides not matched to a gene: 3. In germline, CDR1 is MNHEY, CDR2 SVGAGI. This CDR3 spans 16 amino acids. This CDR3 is CASSYTGTGGNYGYTF. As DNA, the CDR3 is TGTGCCAGCAGTTACACCGGGACAGGGGGTAACTATGGCTACACCTTC.

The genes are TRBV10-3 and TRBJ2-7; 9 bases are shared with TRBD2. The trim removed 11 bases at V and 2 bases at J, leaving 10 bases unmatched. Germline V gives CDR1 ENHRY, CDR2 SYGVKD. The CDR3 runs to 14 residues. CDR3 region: CAAGGKPPTYEQYF. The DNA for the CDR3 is TGTGCCGCGGGGGGGAAGCCCCCCACCTACGAGCAGTACTTC.

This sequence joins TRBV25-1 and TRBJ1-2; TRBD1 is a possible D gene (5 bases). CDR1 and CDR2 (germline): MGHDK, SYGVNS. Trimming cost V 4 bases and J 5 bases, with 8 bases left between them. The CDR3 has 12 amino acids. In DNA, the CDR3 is TGTGCCAGCAGTGCCGGGGGATATGGCTACACCTTC. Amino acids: CASSAGGYGYTF.

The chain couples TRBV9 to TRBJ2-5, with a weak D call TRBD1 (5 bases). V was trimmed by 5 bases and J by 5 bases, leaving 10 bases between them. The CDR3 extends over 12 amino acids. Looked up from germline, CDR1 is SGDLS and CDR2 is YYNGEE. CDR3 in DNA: TGTGCCAGCAGTCCCACAGGCGAGACCCAGTACTTC. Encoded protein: CASSPTGETQYF.

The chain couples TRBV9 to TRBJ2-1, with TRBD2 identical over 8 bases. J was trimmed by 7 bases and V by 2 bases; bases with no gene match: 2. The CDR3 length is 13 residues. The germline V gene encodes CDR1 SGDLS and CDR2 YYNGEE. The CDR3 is CASSVTSENEQFF. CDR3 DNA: TGTGCCAGCAGCGTGACTAGCGAAAATGAGCAGTTCTTC.

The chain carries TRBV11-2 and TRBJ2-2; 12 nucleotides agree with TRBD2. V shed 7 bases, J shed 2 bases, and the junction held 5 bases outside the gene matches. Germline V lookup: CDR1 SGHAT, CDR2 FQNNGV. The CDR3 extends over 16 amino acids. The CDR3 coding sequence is TGTGCCAGCACCCTACTAGCGGGGGGTAACACCGGGGAGCTGTTTTTT. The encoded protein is CASTLLAGGNTGELFF.

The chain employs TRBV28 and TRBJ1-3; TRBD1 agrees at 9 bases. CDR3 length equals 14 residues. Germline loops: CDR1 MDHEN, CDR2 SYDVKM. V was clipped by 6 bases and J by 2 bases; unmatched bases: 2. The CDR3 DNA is TGTGCCAGCAGACAGGGGGCGGCTGGAAACACCATATATTTT. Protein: CASRQGAAGNTIYF.

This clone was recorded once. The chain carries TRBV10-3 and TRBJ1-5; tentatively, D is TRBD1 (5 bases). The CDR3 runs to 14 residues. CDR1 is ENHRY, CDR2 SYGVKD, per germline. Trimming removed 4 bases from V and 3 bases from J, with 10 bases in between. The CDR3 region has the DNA TGTGCCATCAGTGCAGGGTTGAACAATCAGCCCCAGCATTTT. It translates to CAISAGLNNQPQHF.

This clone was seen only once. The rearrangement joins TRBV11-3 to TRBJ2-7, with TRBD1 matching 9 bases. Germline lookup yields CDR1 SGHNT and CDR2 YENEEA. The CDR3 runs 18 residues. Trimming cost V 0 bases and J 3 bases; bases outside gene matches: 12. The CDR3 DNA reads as TGTGCCAGCAGCTTAGACCTCCGGGACAGGGTATCAAACTACGAGCAGTACTTC. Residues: CASSLDLRDRVSNYEQYF.

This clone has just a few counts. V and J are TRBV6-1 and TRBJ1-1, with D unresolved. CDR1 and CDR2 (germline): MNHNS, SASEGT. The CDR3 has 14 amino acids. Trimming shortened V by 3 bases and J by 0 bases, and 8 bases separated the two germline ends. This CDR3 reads CASSEFSLNTEAFF. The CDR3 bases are TGTGCCAGCAGTGAGTTTAGTCTGAACACTGAAGCTTTCTTT.

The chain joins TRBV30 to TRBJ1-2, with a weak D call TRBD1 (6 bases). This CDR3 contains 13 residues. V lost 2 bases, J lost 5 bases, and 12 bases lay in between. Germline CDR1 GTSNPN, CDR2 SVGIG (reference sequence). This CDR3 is CAWSWGGGYGYTF. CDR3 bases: TGTGCCTGGAGTTGGGGAGGGGGGTATGGCTACACCTTC.

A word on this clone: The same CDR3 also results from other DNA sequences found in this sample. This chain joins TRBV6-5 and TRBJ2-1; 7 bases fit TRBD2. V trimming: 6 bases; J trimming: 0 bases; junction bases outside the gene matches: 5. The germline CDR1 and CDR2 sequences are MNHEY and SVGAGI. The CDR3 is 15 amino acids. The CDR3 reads CASSRAGVSYNEQFF. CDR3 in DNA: TGTGCCAGCAGCCGCGCGGGGGTCTCCTACAATGAGCAGTTCTTC.

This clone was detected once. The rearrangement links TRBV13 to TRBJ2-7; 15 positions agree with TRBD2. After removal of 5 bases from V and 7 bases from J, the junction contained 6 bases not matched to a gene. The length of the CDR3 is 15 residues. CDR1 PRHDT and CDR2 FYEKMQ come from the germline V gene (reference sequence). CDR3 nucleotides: TGTGCCAGCAGCGTCGGACTAGCGGGAGGGAAAGAGCAGTACTTC. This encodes CASSVGLAGGKEQYF.

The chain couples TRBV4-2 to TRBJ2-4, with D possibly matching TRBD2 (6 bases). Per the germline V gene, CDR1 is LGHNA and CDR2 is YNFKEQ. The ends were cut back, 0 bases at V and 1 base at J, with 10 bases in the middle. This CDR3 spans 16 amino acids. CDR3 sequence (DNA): TGTGCCAGCAGCCAAGATTGGAGGGGTGCCAAAAACATTCAGTACTTC. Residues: CASSQDWRGAKNIQYF.

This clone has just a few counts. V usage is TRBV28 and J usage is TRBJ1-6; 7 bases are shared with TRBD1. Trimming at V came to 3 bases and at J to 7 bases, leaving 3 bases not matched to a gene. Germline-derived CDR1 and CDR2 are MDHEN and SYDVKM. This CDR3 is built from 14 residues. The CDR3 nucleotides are TGTGCCAGCAGTTTCCGCAGGGGGAATTCACCCCTCCACTTT. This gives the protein CASSFRRGNSPLHF.

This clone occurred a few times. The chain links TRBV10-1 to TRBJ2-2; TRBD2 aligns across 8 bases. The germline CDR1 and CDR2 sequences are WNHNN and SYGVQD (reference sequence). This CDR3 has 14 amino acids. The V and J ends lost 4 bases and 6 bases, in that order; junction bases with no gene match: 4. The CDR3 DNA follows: TGCGCCAGCAGTGGAGCGGGAGCACCCGGGGAGCTGTTTTTT. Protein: CASSGAGAPGELFF.

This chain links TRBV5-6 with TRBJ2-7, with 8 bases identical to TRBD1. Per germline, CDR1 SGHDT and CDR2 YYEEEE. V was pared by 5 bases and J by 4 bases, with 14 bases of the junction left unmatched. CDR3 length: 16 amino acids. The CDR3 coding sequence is TGTGCCAGCAGTGGAGTGGCAGGGGGCGCCCGGTACGAGCAGTACTTC. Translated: CASSGVAGGARYEQYF.